One T cell receptor (beta chain) is described in this entry. The data derive from a study of blood T cell repertoires in COVID-19. Sequenced by immunoSEQ multiplex PCR; TCRdb stores in-frame clones only, minus some. The sample gives about 400,000 clones, around 87% of which show up once; approximately 9.3% is in the top ten. Germline trimming cut 4 bases from V and 6 bases from J; bases unmatched to any gene: 3. The germline V gene has CDR1 SGHRS and CDR2 YFSETQ. The CDR3 sequence is 14 residues long. This TCR was sampled from a woman in her 50s who had recovered from COVID-19. The sequenced sample consisted of PBMCs or T cells enriched from blood (not recorded which). The chain couples TRBV5-1 to TRBJ2-2; TRBD2 matches 10 bases. CDR3 sequence: CASSGTSGAGELFF. CDR3 sequence (DNA): TGCGCCAGCAGCGGTACTAGCGGGGCCGGGGAGCTGTTTTTT.